The 3 T cell receptor beta chains presented below share a single source sample, sequenced in a study of cytomegalovirus exposure and HLA in healthy donors. PCR involved 60 Vbeta and 13 Jbeta primers. This table comes from immunoSEQ multiplex PCR, and its TCRdb copy is limited to in-frame clones, with some not included. The table lists under 200,000 clones, 80% to 90% of them singletons, with roughly 7.5% in the top ten. The specimen was PBMCs. These receptor sequences come from a woman aged 30 to 39 in good health and CMV-seropositive.

This clone occurred once. Here the CDR3 DNA reads TGTGCCAGCATCCGGGCGGGGGCAAGCACAGATACGCAGTATTTT. Translated: CASIRAGASTDTQYF. The chain joins TRBV27 to TRBJ2-3, with D tentatively TRBD2 (7 bases). CDR1 and CDR2 (germline): MNHEY, SMNVEV (reference sequence). CDR3 length equals 15 residues. Trimming shortened V by 7 bases and J by 0 bases, and 14 bases separated the two germline ends.

The V and J genes are TRBV7-9 and TRBJ1-2, with 7 bases lining up with TRBD1. The CDR3 length is 17 residues. CDR1 and CDR2 from the germline V gene are SEHNR and FQNEAQ (reference sequence). The V segment lost 1 base and the J segment 6 bases; nucleotides outside the gene matches: 14. CDR3: CASSLGRNTGDLDGYTF. The DNA for the CDR3 is TGTGCCAGCAGCTTAGGGAGGAACACAGGGGATTTAGATGGCTACACCTTC.

The chain recombines TRBV19 with TRBJ2-7; D is possibly TRBD2 (6 bases). From germline, CDR1 is LNHDA and CDR2 SQIVND (reference sequence). V lost 0 bases to trimming and J lost 4 bases, with 13 bases between them. This CDR3 is 15 amino acids long. The CDR3 DNA reads TGTGCCAGTAGTATAGACTTCCAGGAGGGATACGAGCAGTACTTC. Its translation: CASSIDFQEGYEQYF.